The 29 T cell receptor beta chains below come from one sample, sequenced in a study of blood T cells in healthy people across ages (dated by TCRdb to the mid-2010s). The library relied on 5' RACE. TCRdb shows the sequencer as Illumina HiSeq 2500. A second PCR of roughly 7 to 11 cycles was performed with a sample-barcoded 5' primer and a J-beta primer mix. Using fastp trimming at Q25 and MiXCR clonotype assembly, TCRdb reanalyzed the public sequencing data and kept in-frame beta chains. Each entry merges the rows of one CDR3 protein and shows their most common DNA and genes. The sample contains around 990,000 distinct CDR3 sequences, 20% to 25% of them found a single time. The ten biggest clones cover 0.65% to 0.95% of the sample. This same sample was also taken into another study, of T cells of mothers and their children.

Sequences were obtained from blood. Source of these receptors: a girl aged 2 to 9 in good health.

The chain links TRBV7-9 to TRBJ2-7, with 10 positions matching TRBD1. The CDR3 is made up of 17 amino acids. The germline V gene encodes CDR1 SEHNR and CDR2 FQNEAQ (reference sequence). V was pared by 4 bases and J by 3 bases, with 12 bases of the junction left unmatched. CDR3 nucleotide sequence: TGTGCCAGCAGCTCACTCTTAGGGACAGGGGACAACTACGAGCAGTACTTC. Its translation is CASSSLLGTGDNYEQYF.

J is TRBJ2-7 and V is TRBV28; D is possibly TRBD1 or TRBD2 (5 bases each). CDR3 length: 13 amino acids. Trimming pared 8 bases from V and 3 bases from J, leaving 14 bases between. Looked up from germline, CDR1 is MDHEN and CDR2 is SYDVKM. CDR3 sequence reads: CASWGGFGYEQYF. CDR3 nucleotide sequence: TGTGCCAGCTGGGGCGGGTTCGGCTACGAGCAGTACTTC.

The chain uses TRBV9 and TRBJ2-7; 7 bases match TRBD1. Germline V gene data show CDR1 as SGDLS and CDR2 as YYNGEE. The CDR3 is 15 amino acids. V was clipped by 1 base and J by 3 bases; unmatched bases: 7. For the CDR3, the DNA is TGTGCCAGCAGCGTACAGGGGGTGGGAAACTACGAGCAGTACTTC. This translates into CASSVQGVGNYEQYF.

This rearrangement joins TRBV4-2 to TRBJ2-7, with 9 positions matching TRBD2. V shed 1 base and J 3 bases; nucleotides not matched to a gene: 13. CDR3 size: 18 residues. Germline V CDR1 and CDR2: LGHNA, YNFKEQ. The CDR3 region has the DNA TGTGCCAGCAGCCAAGGGTATAGCTATAGCGGGGGATTCTACGAGCAGTACTTC. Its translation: CASSQGYSYSGGFYEQYF.

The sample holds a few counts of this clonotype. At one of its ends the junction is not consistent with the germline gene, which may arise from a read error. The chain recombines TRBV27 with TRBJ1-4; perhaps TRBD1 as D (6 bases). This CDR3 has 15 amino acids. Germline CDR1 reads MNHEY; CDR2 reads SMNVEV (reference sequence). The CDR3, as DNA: TGTGCCAGCAGTGTAGCCGGGACAACGAATGAAAAACTGTTTTTT. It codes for CASSVAGTTNEKLFF.

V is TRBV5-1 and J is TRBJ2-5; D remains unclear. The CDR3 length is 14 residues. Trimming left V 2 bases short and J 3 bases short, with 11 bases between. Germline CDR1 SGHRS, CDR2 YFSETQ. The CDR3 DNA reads TGCGCCAGCAGCTTAATAGAAGGGAAAGAGACCCAGTACTTC. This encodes CASSLIEGKETQYF.

CDR3 nucleotide sequence: TGTGCCAGCAGCTGGGCCATCCGAAGTGAAAAACTGTTTTTT. Translation: CASSWAIRSEKLFF. The genes are TRBV7-2 and TRBJ1-4; no clear D. V was trimmed by 4 bases and J by 7 bases, leaving 13 bases between them. Germline V gene lookup returns CDR1 SGHTA and CDR2 FQGNSA. The CDR3 is 14 residues long.

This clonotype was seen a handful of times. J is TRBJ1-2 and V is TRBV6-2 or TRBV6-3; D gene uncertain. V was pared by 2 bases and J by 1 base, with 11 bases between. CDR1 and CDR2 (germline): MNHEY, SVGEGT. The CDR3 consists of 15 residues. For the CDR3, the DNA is TGTGCCAGCAGTTACAAGTTGGGAGGTAACTATGGCTACACCTTC. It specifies CASSYKLGGNYGYTF.

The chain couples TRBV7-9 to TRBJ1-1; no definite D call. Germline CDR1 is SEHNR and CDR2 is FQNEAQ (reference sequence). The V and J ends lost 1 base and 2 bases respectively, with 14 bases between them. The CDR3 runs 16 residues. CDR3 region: CASSLDSVAFNTEAFF. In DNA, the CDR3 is TGTGCCAGCAGCTTAGATAGCGTCGCCTTTAACACTGAAGCTTTCTTT. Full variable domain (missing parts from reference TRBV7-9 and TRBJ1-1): DTGVSQNPRHKITKRGQNVTFRCDPISEHNRLYWYRQTLGQGPEFLTYFQNEAQLEKSRLLSDRFSAERPKGSFSTLEIQRTEQGDSAMYLCASSLDSVAFNTEAFFGQGTRLTVV.

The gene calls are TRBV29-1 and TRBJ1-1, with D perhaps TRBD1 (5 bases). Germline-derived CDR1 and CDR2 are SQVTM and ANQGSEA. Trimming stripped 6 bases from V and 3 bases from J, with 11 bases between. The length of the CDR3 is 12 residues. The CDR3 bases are TGCAGCGTCGCAGGGTTGGACACTGAAGCTTTCTTT. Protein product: CSVAGLDTEAFF.

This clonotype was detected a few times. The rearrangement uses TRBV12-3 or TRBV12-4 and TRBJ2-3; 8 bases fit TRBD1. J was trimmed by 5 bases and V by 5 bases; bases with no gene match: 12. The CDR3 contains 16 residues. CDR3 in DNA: TGTGCCAGCAGTCCTCCGGGACAGGTAGTCCAAGATACGCAGTATTTT. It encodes CASSPPGQVVQDTQYF.

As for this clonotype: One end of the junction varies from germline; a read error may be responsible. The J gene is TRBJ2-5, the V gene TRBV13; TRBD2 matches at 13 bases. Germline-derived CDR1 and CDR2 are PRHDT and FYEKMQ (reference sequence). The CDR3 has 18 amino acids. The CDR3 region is CASTVSARGTSGTEAQYF. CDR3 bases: TGTGCCAGCACCGTCTCGGCGAGAGGGACTAGCGGGACAGAGGCCCAGTACTTC.

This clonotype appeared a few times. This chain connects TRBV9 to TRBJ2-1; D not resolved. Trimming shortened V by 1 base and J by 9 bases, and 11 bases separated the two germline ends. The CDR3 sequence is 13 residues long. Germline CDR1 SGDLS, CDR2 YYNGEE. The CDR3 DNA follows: TGTGCCAGCAGCGTATATGGGCCCTTTGAGCAGTTCTTC. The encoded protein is CASSVYGPFEQFF.

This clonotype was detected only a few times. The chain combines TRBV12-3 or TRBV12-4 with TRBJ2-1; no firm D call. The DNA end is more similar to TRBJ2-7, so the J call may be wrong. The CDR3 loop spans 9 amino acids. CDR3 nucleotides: TGTGCCAGCAGTCCGAAGCAGTACTTC. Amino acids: CASSPKQYF.

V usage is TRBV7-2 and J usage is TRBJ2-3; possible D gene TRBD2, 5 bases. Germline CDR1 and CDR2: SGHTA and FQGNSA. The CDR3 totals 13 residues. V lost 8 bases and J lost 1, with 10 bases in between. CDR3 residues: CASRNGGTDTQYF. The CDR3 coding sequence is TGTGCCAGCCGAAACGGGGGCACAGATACGCAGTATTTT.

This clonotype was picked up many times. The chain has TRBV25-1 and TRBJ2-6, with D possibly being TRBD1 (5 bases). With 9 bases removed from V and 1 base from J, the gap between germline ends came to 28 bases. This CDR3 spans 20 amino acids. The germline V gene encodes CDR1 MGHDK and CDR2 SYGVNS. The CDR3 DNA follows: TGTGCCAGTCATGGCAGGGATACCGGACACGATTCTTCTGGGGCCAACGTCCTGACTTTC. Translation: CASHGRDTGHDSSGANVLTF. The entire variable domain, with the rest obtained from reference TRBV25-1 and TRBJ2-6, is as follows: EADIYQTPRYLVIGTGKKITLECSQTMGHDKMYWYQQDPGMELHLIHYSYGVNSTEKGDLSSESTVSRIRTEHFPLTLESARPSHTSQYLCASHGRDTGHDSSGANVLTFGAGSRLTVL.

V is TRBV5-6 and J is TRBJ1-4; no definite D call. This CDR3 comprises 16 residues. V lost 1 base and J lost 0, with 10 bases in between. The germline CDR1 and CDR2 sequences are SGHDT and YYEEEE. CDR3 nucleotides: TGTGCCAGCAGCTTGAGGCAGATTGCAACTAATGAAAAACTGTTTTTT. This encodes CASSLRQIATNEKLFF.

CDR3 bases: TGTGCCAGCAGCGCCCGTGGGACGACAGATACGCAGTATTTT. This gives the protein CASSARGTTDTQYF. The chain is built from TRBV7-9 and TRBJ2-3; either TRBD1 or TRBD2 may supply D (5 bases each). Trimming stripped 5 bases from V and 3 bases from J, with 12 bases between. CDR1 and CDR2 (germline): SEHNR, FQNEAQ (reference sequence). CDR3 length: 14 amino acids. The full variable domain, with the rest looked up from reference TRBV7-9 and TRBJ2-3, is DTGVSQNPRHKITKRGQNVTFRCDPISEHNRLYWYRQTLGQGPEFLTYFQNEAQLEKSRLLSDRFSAERPKGSFSTLEIQRTEQGDSAMYLCASSARGTTDTQYFGPGTRLTVL.

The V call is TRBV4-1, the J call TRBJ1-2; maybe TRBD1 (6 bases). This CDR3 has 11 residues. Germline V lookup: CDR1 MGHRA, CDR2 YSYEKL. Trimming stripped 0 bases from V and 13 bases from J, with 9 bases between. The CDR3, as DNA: TGCGCCAGCAGCCAAGAGGGGGGCCCCACCTTC. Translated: CASSQEGGPTF.

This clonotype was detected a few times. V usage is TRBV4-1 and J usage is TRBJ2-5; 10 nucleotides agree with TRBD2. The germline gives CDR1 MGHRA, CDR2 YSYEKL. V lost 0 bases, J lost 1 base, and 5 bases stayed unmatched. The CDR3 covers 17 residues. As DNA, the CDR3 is TGCGCCAGCAGCCAAGATGTACTAGCGGGGACCCAAGAGACCCAGTACTTC. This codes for CASSQDVLAGTQETQYF.

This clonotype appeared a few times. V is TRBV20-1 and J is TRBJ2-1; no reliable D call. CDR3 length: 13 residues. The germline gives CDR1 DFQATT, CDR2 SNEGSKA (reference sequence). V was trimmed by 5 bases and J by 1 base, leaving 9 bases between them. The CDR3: CSAPKPSYNEQFF. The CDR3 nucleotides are TGCAGTGCTCCGAAGCCTTCCTACAATGAGCAGTTCTTC.

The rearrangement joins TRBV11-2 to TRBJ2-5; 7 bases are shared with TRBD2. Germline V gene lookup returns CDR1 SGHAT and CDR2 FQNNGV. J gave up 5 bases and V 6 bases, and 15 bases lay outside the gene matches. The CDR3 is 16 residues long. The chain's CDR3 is CASRKPGLQLVETQYF. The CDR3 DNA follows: TGTGCCAGCAGGAAACCGGGACTACAGCTTGTCGAGACCCAGTACTTC.

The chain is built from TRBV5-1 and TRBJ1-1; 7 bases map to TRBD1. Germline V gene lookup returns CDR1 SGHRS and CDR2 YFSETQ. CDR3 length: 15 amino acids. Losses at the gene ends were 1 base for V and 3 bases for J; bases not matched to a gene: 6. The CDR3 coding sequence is TGCGCCAGCAGCTTGTCAGGGGGGGACCACACTGAAGCTTTCTTT. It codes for CASSLSGGDHTEAFF.

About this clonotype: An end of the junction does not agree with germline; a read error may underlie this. The chain's CDR3 is CASSPIWTSGAPNEQFF. The CDR3 DNA is TGTGCCAGCAGCCCCATCTGGACTAGCGGCGCCCCCAATGAGCAGTTCTTC. This chain links TRBV5-1 with TRBJ2-1, with 10 bases aligning to TRBD2. Germline-derived CDR1 and CDR2 are SGHRS and YFSETQ. The CDR3 consists of 17 residues.

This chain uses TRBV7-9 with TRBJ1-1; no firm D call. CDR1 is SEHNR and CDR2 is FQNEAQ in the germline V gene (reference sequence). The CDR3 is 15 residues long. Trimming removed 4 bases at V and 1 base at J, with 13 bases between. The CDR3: CASSSLGFQNTEAFF. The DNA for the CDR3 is TGTGCCAGCAGCTCCCTCGGGTTTCAGAACACTGAAGCTTTCTTT.

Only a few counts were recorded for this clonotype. The CDR3 here is CASSLMAASGANVLTF. CDR3 nucleotides: TGTGCCAGCAGTTTAATGGCAGCCTCTGGGGCCAACGTCCTGACTTTC. V and J are TRBV28 and TRBJ2-6, with D unclear. The germline V gene encodes CDR1 MDHEN and CDR2 SYDVKM. Trimming left V 2 bases short and J 0 bases short, with 8 bases between. The CDR3 consists of 16 residues.

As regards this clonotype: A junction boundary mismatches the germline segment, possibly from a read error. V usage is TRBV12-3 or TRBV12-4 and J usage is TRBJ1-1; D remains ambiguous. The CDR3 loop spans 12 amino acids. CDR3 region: CASSYDAFEAFF. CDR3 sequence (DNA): TGTGCCAGCAGTTACGACGCTTTTGAAGCATTCTTT.

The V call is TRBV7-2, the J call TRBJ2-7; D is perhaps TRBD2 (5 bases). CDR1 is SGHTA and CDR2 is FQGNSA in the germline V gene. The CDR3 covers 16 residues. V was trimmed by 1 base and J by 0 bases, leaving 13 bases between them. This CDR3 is CASSLVNSAYSYEQYF. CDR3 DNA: TGTGCCAGCAGCTTAGTCAATAGCGCCTACTCCTACGAGCAGTACTTC.

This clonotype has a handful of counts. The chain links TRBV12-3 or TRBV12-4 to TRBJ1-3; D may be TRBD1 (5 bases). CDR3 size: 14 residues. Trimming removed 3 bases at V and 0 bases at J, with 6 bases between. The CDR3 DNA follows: TGTGCCAGCAGTTTTGGGGCCTCTGGAAACACCATATATTTT. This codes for CASSFGASGNTIYF.